A selection of T cell receptor beta chains follows, all from one sample in a study of T cells in narcolepsy. Method: immunoSEQ multiplex PCR; TCRdb's copy keeps in-frame clones and lacks some. The sample records approximately 35,000 clones, 65% to 85% being singletons. The specimen was memory (CD45RA-) CD4+ T cells from blood. The receptors originated from a human donor in good health. CDR3s include the opening cysteine and the closing phenylalanine or tryptophan. Each record gives: J gene, clone size, D gene, V gene, CDR3 DNA, CDR3 protein. D genes are given only for firm matches. Expanded clones get a size class; other rows say once, few or many, or leave the size out.

j_call: TRBJ1-5
clone_size: once
d_call: TRBD1
v_call: TRBV10-3
cdr3_nt: TGTGCCATCAGTGGTAACAGGGGACTCCGGCCCCAGCATTTT
cdr3_aa: CAISGNRGLRPQHF

j_call: TRBJ1-3
clone_size: -
d_call: -
v_call: TRBV2
cdr3_nt: TGTGCCAGCAGTGACAGGGAAGCTGGAAACACCATATATTTT
cdr3_aa: CASSDREAGNTIYF

j_call: TRBJ2-5
clone_size: -
d_call: TRBD2
v_call: TRBV6-5
cdr3_nt: TGTGCCAGCAGTTTCGGCGGGGGGCCGCAAGAGACCCAGTACTTC
cdr3_aa: CASSFGGGPQETQYF

j_call: TRBJ1-4
clone_size: -
d_call: -
v_call: TRBV27
cdr3_nt: TGTGCCAGCAGTTTATCCTGGACATCCAAACTGTTTTTT
cdr3_aa: CASSLSWTSKLFF

j_call: TRBJ1-1
clone_size: -
d_call: TRBD1
v_call: TRBV7-2
cdr3_nt: TGTGCCAGCAGCCCCAGGGGGGGCAAGAACACTGAAGCTTTCTTT
cdr3_aa: CASSPRGGKNTEAFF

j_call: TRBJ1-2
clone_size: -
d_call: -
v_call: TRBV14
cdr3_nt: TGTGCCAGCAGCCAAGCCGGGGTGGGAGGCTACACCTTC
cdr3_aa: CASSQAGVGGYTF

j_call: TRBJ2-1
clone_size: -
d_call: -
v_call: TRBV7-9
cdr3_nt: TGTGCCAGCAGCTTCCGGGCCTCGGATGAGCAGTTCTTC
cdr3_aa: CASSFRASDEQFF

j_call: TRBJ1-2
clone_size: -
d_call: -
v_call: TRBV6-6
cdr3_nt: TGTGCCAGCAGTTACTTGAGCGGCTACACCTTC
cdr3_aa: CASSYLSGYTF

j_call: TRBJ2-7
clone_size: -
d_call: TRBD2
v_call: TRBV19
cdr3_nt: TGTGCCAGTAGCGGGGGGAGCTCCTACGAGCAGTACTTC
cdr3_aa: CASSGGSSYEQYF

j_call: TRBJ1-4
clone_size: -
d_call: TRBD1
v_call: TRBV7-8
cdr3_nt: TGTGCCAGCAGGTCAACAGGGGTCCGCCATAAAACTAATGAAAAACTGTTTTTT
cdr3_aa: CASRSTGVRHKTNEKLFF

j_call: TRBJ2-3
clone_size: once
d_call: -
v_call: TRBV4-1
cdr3_nt: TGCGCCAGCAGCCATGCCATACCGGGAGTTATTGCAGATACGCAGTATTTT
cdr3_aa: CASSHAIPGVIADTQYF

j_call: TRBJ1-4
clone_size: once
d_call: -
v_call: TRBV5-6
cdr3_nt: TGTGCCAGCAGCTCCGGACACCATAATGAAAAACTGTTTTTT
cdr3_aa: CASSSGHHNEKLFF

j_call: TRBJ2-7
clone_size: -
d_call: -
v_call: TRBV11-2
cdr3_nt: TGTGCCAGCAGCTTAGATCTCCCCAGGGGCTACGAGCAGTACTTC
cdr3_aa: CASSLDLPRGYEQYF

j_call: TRBJ1-5
clone_size: -
d_call: TRBD1
v_call: TRBV19
cdr3_nt: TGTGCCCGGCACAGGGGGCGAAGCAATCAGCCCCAGCATTTT
cdr3_aa: CARHRGRSNQPQHF

j_call: TRBJ1-1
clone_size: -
d_call: -
v_call: TRBV18
cdr3_nt: TGTGCCAGCTCGCCATTCTCGACAGGGAACACTGAAGCTTTCTTT
cdr3_aa: CASSPFSTGNTEAFF